The present T cell receptor beta chain was sequenced within a study of T cells in Graves' hyperthyroidism and ophthalmopathy. Study information: Peripheral blood specimens were obtained at initial diagnosis, prior to any treatment. Study-level points and caveats: The model forecast ophthalmopathy, anticipating it by a median around 6.5 months before onset.

The germline gives CDR1 LNHDA, CDR2 SQIVND (reference sequence). Trimming removed 5 bases from V and 8 bases from J, with 13 bases in between. The CDR3 runs 12 residues. Researchers amplified the TCR beta CDR3 regions from RNA transcripts. Carried out on the TCR CDR3, a first-round RT-PCR used the HTBI primer set. TCRdb re-called the multiplex PCR reads through MiXCR, storing one row per CDR3 protein. The repertoire holds about 640,000 distinct CDR3 sequences, with 20% as singletons. It was uncontrolled infection, other autoimmune disease, pregnancy or lactation that excluded patients. The diagnostic basis comprised clinical symptoms, serum thyroxine and TRAb, thyroid ultrasound and orbital computed tomography. This clonotype was picked up one time. Its antigen remains unknown.

The sequence came from a man aged 25 to 40 with Graves' ophthalmopathy. The sample comprised blood. This chain connects TRBV19 to TRBJ2-7; D may be TRBD1 (5 bases). The CDR3 coding sequence is TGTGCCAGTAGTCCAGGGCCGTACAAGCAGTACTTC. Amino acids: CASSPGPYKQYF.